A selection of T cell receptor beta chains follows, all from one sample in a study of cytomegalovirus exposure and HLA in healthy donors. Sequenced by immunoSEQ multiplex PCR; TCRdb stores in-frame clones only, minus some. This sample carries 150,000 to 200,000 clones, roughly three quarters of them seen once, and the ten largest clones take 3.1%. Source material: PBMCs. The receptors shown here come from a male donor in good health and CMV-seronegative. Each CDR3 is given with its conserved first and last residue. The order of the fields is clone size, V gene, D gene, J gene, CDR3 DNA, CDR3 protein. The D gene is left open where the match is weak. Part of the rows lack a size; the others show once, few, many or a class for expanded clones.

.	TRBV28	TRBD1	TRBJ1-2	TGTGCCAGCGCGGCCGCAGCCCTCGGACAGGGAAGCTTCAGCTACACCTTC	CASAAAALGQGSFSYTF
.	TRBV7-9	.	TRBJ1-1	TGTGCCAGCAGCCAGCACCAGGTGAACACTGAAGCTTTCTTT	CASSQHQVNTEAFF
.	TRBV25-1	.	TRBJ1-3	TGTGCCAGCAGTGAAGGCGGGGGGTTCTCTGGAAACACCATATATTTT	CASSEGGGFSGNTIYF
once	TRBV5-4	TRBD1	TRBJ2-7	TGTGCCAGCAGCCGCGGGACAGGGCCCTACGAGCAGTACTTC	CASSRGTGPYEQYF
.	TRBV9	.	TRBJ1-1	TGTGCCAGCAGCGTGGGCTCGAAGAACACTGAAGCTTTCTTT	CASSVGSKNTEAFF
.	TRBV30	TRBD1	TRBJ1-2	TGTGCCTGGTACAGGGGAGGTAACTATGGCTACACCTTC	CAWYRGGNYGYTF
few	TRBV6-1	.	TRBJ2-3	TGTGCCAGCAGTTTCCCGGGTGGAGATACGCAGTATTTT	CASSFPGGDTQYF
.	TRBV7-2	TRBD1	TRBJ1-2	TGTGCCAGCAGCTTAGGTCGGACAGGGGGGAACTATGGCTACACCTTC	CASSLGRTGGNYGYTF
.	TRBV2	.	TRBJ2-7	TGTGCCAGCATCACGCTAGCGCAGGAGCAGTACTTC	CASITLAQEQYF
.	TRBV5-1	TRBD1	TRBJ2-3	TGCGCCAGCAGCACGGTCACAGGGGGAGATGGCACAGATACGCAGTATTTT	CASSTVTGGDGTDTQYF
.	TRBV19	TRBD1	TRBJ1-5	TGTGCCAGTAGTAACCAGGGGGCGGTTCAGCCCCAGCATTTT	CASSNQGAVQPQHF
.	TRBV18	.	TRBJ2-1	TGTGCCAGCTCACAAAGGACAGTATCCTACAATGAGCAGTTCTTC	CASSQRTVSYNEQFF
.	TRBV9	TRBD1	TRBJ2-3	TGTGCCAGCAGCGCCCGGGACAGGGTCACAGATACGCAGTATTTT	CASSARDRVTDTQYF
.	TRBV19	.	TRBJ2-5	TGTGCCAGTAGTACCCCTCCCGAAGAGACCCAGTACTTC	CASSTPPEETQYF
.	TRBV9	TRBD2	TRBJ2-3	TGTGCCAGCAGCGTAGTGGGACAGGGACTAGCGGGAGGGCCATTGGATACGCAGTATTTT	CASSVVGQGLAGGPLDTQYF
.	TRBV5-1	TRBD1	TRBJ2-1	TGCGCCAGCAGCCAGGACAGGGGGAACAATGAGCAGTTCTTC	CASSQDRGNNEQFF
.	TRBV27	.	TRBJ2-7	TGTGCCAGCAGTTTAAATCCAGGGCCCTACGAGCAGTACTTC	CASSLNPGPYEQYF
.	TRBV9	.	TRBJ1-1	TGTGCCAGCAGCAAGGACATGAACACTGAAGCTTTCTTT	CASSKDMNTEAFF
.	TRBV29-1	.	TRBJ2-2	TGCAGCGCGTCCGGGACACCTAACACCGGGGAGCTGTTTTTT	CSASGTPNTGELFF
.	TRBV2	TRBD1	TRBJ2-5	TGTGCCAGCAGTGCCGGGACAGGCTACTCCCCACAAGAGACCCAGTACTTC	CASSAGTGYSPQETQYF
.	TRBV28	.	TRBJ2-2	TGTGCCAGCAGGCCAGGGACTCTGAACACCGGGGAGCTGTTTTTT	CASRPGTLNTGELFF
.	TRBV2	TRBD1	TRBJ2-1	TGTGCCAGCGGTACAGGGGGCACTGAGCAGTTCTTC	CASGTGGTEQFF
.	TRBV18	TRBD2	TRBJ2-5	TGTGCCAGCTCACCCCGAGGGGAGGGGGAGACCCAGTACTTC	CASSPRGEGETQYF
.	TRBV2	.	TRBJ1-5	TGTGCCAGCAGTGATGCTTTGGGAGCCGCAACTTATGGCAATCAGCCCCAGCATTTT	CASSDALGAATYGNQPQHF
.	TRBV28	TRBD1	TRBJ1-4	TGTGCCAGCAGTTCCCGGGACAGGGGGCAGACTAATGAAAAACTGTTTTTT	CASSSRDRGQTNEKLFF
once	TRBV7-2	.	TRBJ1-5	TGTGCCAGCAGCCGGCAGGGCAATCAGCCCCAGCATTTT	CASSRQGNQPQHF
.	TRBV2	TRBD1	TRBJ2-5	TGTGCCAGCATGGGACAGATCCAAGAGACCCAGTACTTC	CASMGQIQETQYF
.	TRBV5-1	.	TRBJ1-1	TGCGCCAGCAGCTTGGCCACAACCCAAGAAGCTTTCTTT	CASSLATTQEAFF
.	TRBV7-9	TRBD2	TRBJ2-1	TGTGCCAGCAGCTTCCTAGCGGGAGGTGGTGATGATGAGCAGTTCTTC	CASSFLAGGGDDEQFF
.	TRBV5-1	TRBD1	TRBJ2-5	TGCGCCAGCAGCTGGGGGGACAGGGATGAAGAGACCCAGTACTTC	CASSWGDRDEETQYF
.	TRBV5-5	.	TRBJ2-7	TGTGCCAGCAGCGCGGGACTCTACGAGCAGTACTTC	CASSAGLYEQYF
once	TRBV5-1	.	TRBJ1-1	TGCGCCAGCAGCTTTAACTTAGGACAGCCGAACACTGAAGCTTTCTTT	CASSFNLGQPNTEAFF
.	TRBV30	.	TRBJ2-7	TGTGCCTGGAGCCCACCCGGGGGAGCAGGCGCCTACGAGCAGTACTTC	CAWSPPGGAGAYEQYF
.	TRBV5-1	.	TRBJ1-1	TGCGCCAGCAGTATTATCCAGGGTAAGAACACTGAAGCTTTCTTT	CASSIIQGKNTEAFF
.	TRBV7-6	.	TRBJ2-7	TGTGCCAGCAGCCAAGACTCAGTCTCCTACGAGCAGTACTTC	CASSQDSVSYEQYF
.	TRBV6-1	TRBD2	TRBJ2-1	TGTGCCAGCAGTGGTCCGGGACTAGCGGGGCCGGATGAGCAGTTCTTC	CASSGPGLAGPDEQFF
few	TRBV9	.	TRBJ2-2	TGTGCCAGCAGCGTACTCCGAGGCGGTGCCGGGGAGCTGTTTTTT	CASSVLRGGAGELFF
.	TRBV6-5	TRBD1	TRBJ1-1	TGTGCCAGCAGTTACAGGGGGCCGGACACTGAAGCTTTCTTT	CASSYRGPDTEAFF
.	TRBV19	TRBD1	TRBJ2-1	TGTGCCAGTAGTCGGGGACAGGGTATTTTCAATGAGCAGTTCTTC	CASSRGQGIFNEQFF
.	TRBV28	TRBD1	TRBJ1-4	TGTGCCAGCAGTTCCCCATGGACAGGGGGTAGCGAAAAACTGTTTTTT	CASSSPWTGGSEKLFF
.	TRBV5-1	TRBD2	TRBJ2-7	TGCGCCAGCAGCTTGGATGCACGGGAGGGGTACGAGCAGTACTTC	CASSLDAREGYEQYF
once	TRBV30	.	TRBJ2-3	TGTGCCTGGAGTGTAACAAATACAGATACGCAGTATTTT	CAWSVTNTDTQYF
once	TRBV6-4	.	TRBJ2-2	TGTGCCAGCAGTGATGTGAAGGGGCCTACCGGGGAGCTGTTTTTT	CASSDVKGPTGELFF
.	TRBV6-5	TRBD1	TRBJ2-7	TGTGCCAGCAGGTATCGGGACAGGGGTAACTACGAGCAGTACTTC	CASRYRDRGNYEQYF
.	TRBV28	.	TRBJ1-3	TGTGCCAGCAGCCCCGCGGGGGCGGCTGGAAACACCATATATTTT	CASSPAGAAGNTIYF
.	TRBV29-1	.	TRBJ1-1	TGCAGCGTTGAGACAGGTCTGAACACTGAAGCTTTCTTT	CSVETGLNTEAFF
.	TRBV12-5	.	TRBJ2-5	TGTGCTAGTGGTTTGGCAGGGAGGGAGACCCAGTACTTC	CASGLAGRETQYF
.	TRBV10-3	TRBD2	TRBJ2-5	TGTGCCATCAGTGAGAGGGGGTTAGCGGGACTGGGGGGGACCCAGTACTTC	CAISERGLAGLGGTQYF
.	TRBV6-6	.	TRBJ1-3	TGTGCCAGCACCGTGGGGGCGCGCGGAAACACCATATATTTT	CASTVGARGNTIYF
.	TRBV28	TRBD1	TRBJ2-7	TGTGCCAGCAGTTTGCCACAGGGGCTGATCCACGAGCAGTACTTC	CASSLPQGLIHEQYF
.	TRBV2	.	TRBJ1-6	TGTGCCAGCAGTATACGGGGGAGCGGATCACCCCTCCACTTT	CASSIRGSGSPLHF